This T cell receptor beta chain comes out of a study of blood T cell repertoires in COVID-19. Across the whole study: Samples taken during acute and convalescent COVID-19 were collected in the United States, Italy and Spain. The cDNA or gDNA used as material had been derived from T cells, B-cell-depleted T cells, or PBMCs.

In the original processing: Amplification from reference gene primers served as the basis for estimated nucleated cell counts. Assay: immunoSEQ multiplex PCR; the TCRdb copy retains only in-frame clones and omits some. That table gives V, J and clone size, and the DNA gave D and trimming. The sample holds roughly 87,000 clones, about four fifths seen once. V lost 5 bases, J lost 3 bases, and 2 bases stayed unmatched. The CDR3 consists of 13 residues. The TCR originated in a woman aged 70-85 years with acute or convalescent COVID-19. V usage is TRBV12-3 or TRBV12-4 and J usage is TRBJ2-5, with 8 bases fitting TRBD2. Material for sequencing was peripheral blood. Written as DNA, the CDR3 is TGTGCCAGCAGTCGGCGGGGGGAAGAGACCCAGTACTTC. Its protein is CASSRRGEETQYF.